The 32 T cell receptor beta chains below were found in one sample sequenced in a study of PD-1 blockade in classical Hodgkin lymphoma. Assay used: immunoSEQ multiplex PCR; TCRdb lists only in-frame clones, some missing. Here the sample spans approximately 12,000 clones, about four fifths being singletons. All patients experienced relapse after autologous stem cell transplantation, and brentuximab vedotin exposure was variable. The sequences come from peripheral blood mononuclear cells (PBMCs), collected at baseline. Source of these receptors: a human donor with classical Hodgkin lymphoma.

The V and J genes are TRBV18 and TRBJ2-2; 7 bases are a match to TRBD1. CDR1 and CDR2 (germline): KGHSH, LQKENI. The J segment lost 1 base and the V segment lost 8 bases, leaving 4 bases of the junction unmatched. This CDR3 is built from 14 residues. This CDR3 is CASPGQVNTGELFF. The CDR3 region has the DNA TGTGCCAGCCCAGGACAGGTGAACACCGGGGAGCTGTTTTTT.

V usage is TRBV6-6 and J usage is TRBJ2-1; 7 bases are shared with TRBD1. V dropped 2 bases and J dropped 8; count of bases not matched to a gene: 6. Germline assignment: CDR1 MNHNY and CDR2 SVGAGI (reference sequence). There are 14 residues in the CDR3. The CDR3 DNA sequence: TGTGCCAGCAGTTACGAGGGGGCGCGGGATGAGCAGTTCTTC. It encodes CASSYEGARDEQFF.

J is TRBJ2-2 and V is TRBV4-2; 9 bases fit TRBD2. With V trimmed by 0 bases and J by 3 bases, 5 bases remained unmatched. Germline V lookup: CDR1 LGHNA, CDR2 YNFKEQ. The CDR3 spans 17 residues. The CDR3 sequence: CASSQDVAGDYTGELFF. DNA of the CDR3: TGTGCCAGCAGCCAAGATGTAGCGGGGGACTACACCGGGGAGCTGTTTTTT.

The rearrangement joins TRBV5-4 to TRBJ1-5, with D unclear. The CDR3 covers 12 residues. V was shortened by 5 bases and J by 6 bases, with 9 bases between the two germline ends. CDR1 is SGHNT, CDR2 YYREEE, per germline (reference sequence). The CDR3 protein is CASRVRGQPQHF. The CDR3 DNA is TGTGCCAGCAGAGTAAGAGGTCAGCCCCAGCATTTT.

The chain recombines TRBV6-6 with TRBJ2-1; perhaps D is TRBD1 or TRBD2 (5 bases each). V was clipped by 7 bases and J by 6 bases, with 16 bases between them. This CDR3 contains 14 residues. CDR1 and CDR2 (germline): MNHNY, SVGAGI (reference sequence). The CDR3 region is CASKPFGAANEQFF. Written as DNA, the CDR3 is TGTGCCAGCAAACCGTTCGGGGCAGCCAATGAGCAGTTCTTC.

This chain uses TRBV25-1 with TRBJ1-1; no firm D call. The V and J ends lost 3 bases and 4 bases respectively, with 3 bases between them. CDR3 length: 11 amino acids. CDR1 MGHDK and CDR2 SYGVNS come from the germline V gene. This CDR3 reads CASSDFTEAFF. As DNA, the CDR3 is TGTGCCAGCAGTGACTTCACTGAAGCTTTCTTT.

The chain employs TRBV4-2 and TRBJ1-6; D is ambiguous. Germline V CDR1 and CDR2: LGHNA, YNFKEQ. There are 15 residues in the CDR3. V was cut by 7 bases and J by 0 bases, with 10 bases left in between. CDR3 nucleotides: TGTGCCAGCACCCGGATAAGCTCCTATAATTCACCCCTCCACTTT. Translating gives CASTRISSYNSPLHF.

The chain couples TRBV25-1 to TRBJ2-4, with TRBD1 identical over 10 bases. CDR1 and CDR2 (germline): MGHDK, SYGVNS. The CDR3 loop spans 18 amino acids. Trimming at V came to 4 bases and at J to 2 bases, leaving 11 bases not matched to a gene. The CDR3 DNA is TGTGCCAGCAGTGCACCCTCCGGGACAGGGGAAACCAAAAACATTCAGTACTTC. Its protein product is CASSAPSGTGETKNIQYF.

The V call is TRBV9, the J call TRBJ1-4; D not certain. The CDR3 has 14 amino acids. The V gene lost 4 bases and the J gene lost 2 bases, with 9 bases spanning the gap. Germline V lookup: CDR1 SGDLS, CDR2 YYNGEE. The CDR3 reads CASSLSWTNEKLFF. CDR3 in DNA: TGTGCCAGCAGCCTAAGCTGGACTAATGAAAAACTGTTTTTT.

The chain uses TRBV28 and TRBJ1-2, with 8 bases fitting TRBD1. CDR3 length equals 17 residues. V was pared by 2 bases and J by 10 bases, with 18 bases of the junction left unmatched. The germline V gene has CDR1 MDHEN and CDR2 SYDVKM. The CDR3 bases are TGTGCCAGCAGTTTAAGGTCGGGCAGGGGGCGCGGTATTGACTACACCTTC. Amino acid sequence: CASSLRSGRGRGIDYTF.

The V and J genes are TRBV11-2 and TRBJ1-1; D might be TRBD1 (5 bases). CDR3 length: 14 residues. The V gene lost 0 bases and the J gene lost 4 bases, with 9 bases spanning the gap. CDR1 SGHAT and CDR2 FQNNGV come from the germline V gene. The CDR3 sequence: CASSLEPGGTEAFF. The DNA of the CDR3 is TGTGCCAGCAGCTTAGAACCCGGGGGCACTGAAGCTTTCTTT.

The V call is TRBV19, the J call TRBJ2-1, with a tentative D call TRBD1 (5 bases). V dropped 0 bases and J dropped 7 bases, with 13 bases sitting between them. CDR3 size: 15 residues. Germline V gene data show CDR1 as LNHDA and CDR2 as SQIVND (reference sequence). The CDR3 region is CASSIDVKGLNEQFF. The CDR3 DNA reads TGTGCCAGTAGTATAGACGTTAAGGGGTTGAATGAGCAGTTCTTC.

CDR3 in amino acids: CATGPALVYGYTF. CDR3 coding DNA: TGTGCGACAGGCCCAGCCTTGGTATATGGCTACACCTTC. This chain uses TRBV6-5 with TRBJ1-2; perhaps TRBD1 as D (6 bases). Germline V gives CDR1 MNHEY, CDR2 SVGAGI. This CDR3 contains 13 residues.

This sequence joins TRBV30 and TRBJ2-1, with TRBD2 identical over 10 bases. The germline V gene has CDR1 GTSNPN and CDR2 SVGIG (reference sequence). The V segment lost 5 bases and the J segment 0 bases; nucleotides outside the gene matches: 4. CDR3 length equals 15 residues. The CDR3 region is CAWGTSESSYNEQFF. CDR3 sequence (DNA): TGTGCCTGGGGGACTAGCGAGAGCTCCTACAATGAGCAGTTCTTC.

This clone was recorded a few times. The chain recombines TRBV25-1 with TRBJ2-5, with D unresolved. Trimming took off 1 base at V and 7 bases at J, with 7 bases between the two ends. The length of the CDR3 is 12 residues. Germline V lookup: CDR1 MGHDK, CDR2 SYGVNS. CDR3 nucleotide sequence: TGTGCCAGCAGTGAATTCGAAGGGACCCAGTACTTC. It codes for CASSEFEGTQYF.

This clone was recorded only once. The chain employs TRBV19 and TRBJ2-1, with D possibly matching TRBD2 (6 bases). Trimming cost V 5 bases and J 4 bases, with 15 bases left between them. Germline V gene sequence: CDR1 LNHDA, CDR2 SQIVND (reference sequence). The CDR3 contains 15 residues. The CDR3 sequence is CASSSVASAYNEQFF. The CDR3 DNA sequence: TGTGCCAGTAGTTCTGTGGCTAGCGCATACAATGAGCAGTTCTTC.

V gene TRBV5-4 combines with J gene TRBJ2-5; tentatively, D is TRBD1 (6 bases). Germline V gene lookup returns CDR1 SGHNT and CDR2 YYREEE (reference sequence). The V and J ends lost 4 bases and 6 bases respectively, with 16 bases between them. This CDR3 has 14 residues. The CDR3 nucleotides read TGTGCCAGCAGCCCTAACACAGGGAAGCAGACCCAGTACTTC. This translates into CASSPNTGKQTQYF.

V gene TRBV30 combines with J gene TRBJ2-7; D is uncertain. The germline V and J ends were trimmed by 2 bases and 2 bases, with 13 bases remaining between them. Per germline, CDR1 GTSNPN and CDR2 SVGIG (reference sequence). The CDR3 loop spans 14 amino acids. The CDR3 sequence: CAWSLLRTPYEQYF. In DNA form, the CDR3 reads TGTGCCTGGAGTCTCTTAAGGACCCCCTACGAGCAGTACTTC.

The rearrangement links TRBV28 to TRBJ2-3, with 9 nucleotides matching TRBD2. V lost 2 bases and J lost 0; bases outside the gene matches: 6. The CDR3 length is 17 residues. CDR1 MDHEN and CDR2 SYDVKM come from the germline V gene. The CDR3 DNA reads TGTGCCAGCAGTTTACCGACTAGCGGAACTAGCACAGATACGCAGTATTTT. As protein: CASSLPTSGTSTDTQYF.

This clone was observed a few times. The rearrangement joins TRBV10-1 to TRBJ1-1; no clear D gene. Looked up from germline, CDR1 is WNHNN and CDR2 is SYGVQD (reference sequence). Trimming shortened V by 5 bases and J by 6 bases, and 10 bases separated the two germline ends. This CDR3 has 12 residues. CDR3 residues: CASSPGEAEAFF. CDR3 DNA sequence: TGCGCCAGCAGTCCTGGAGAGGCTGAAGCTTTCTTT.

The V and J genes are TRBV4-2 and TRBJ2-3, with 14 bases fitting TRBD2. Germline V CDR1 and CDR2: LGHNA, YNFKEQ. V lost 3 bases, J lost 5 bases, and 7 bases stayed unmatched. The CDR3 sequence is 17 residues long. The CDR3 DNA reads as TGTGCCAGCAGCCATTCCGGACTAGCGGGGGGTGGAGATACGCAGTATTTT. It is translated as CASSHSGLAGGGDTQYF.

The CDR3: CASSLIAGTSEAFF. CDR3 DNA sequence: TGCGCCAGCAGCCTAATCGCAGGGACCTCTGAAGCTTTCTTT. The chain carries TRBV4-3 and TRBJ1-1; tentatively, D is TRBD1 (5 bases). Per the germline V gene, CDR1 is LGHNA and CDR2 is YSLEER. The CDR3 is 14 amino acids. V was shortened by 4 bases and J by 6 bases, with 15 bases between the two germline ends.

V usage is TRBV6-5 and J usage is TRBJ2-1; 7 nucleotides agree with TRBD2. Per germline, CDR1 MNHEY and CDR2 SVGAGI. After removal of 5 bases from V and 10 bases from J, the junction contained 8 bases not matched to a gene. The CDR3 is made up of 13 amino acids. The CDR3 region has the DNA TGTGCCAGCAGTGAGGTTGGGGGGGTGGAGCAGTTCTTC. It translates to CASSEVGGVEQFF.

The chain is built from TRBV4-1 and TRBJ1-1; D not resolved. With 11 bases removed from V and 1 base from J, the gap between germline ends came to 29 bases. The CDR3 consists of 18 residues. The germline gives CDR1 MGHRA, CDR2 YSYEKL. The CDR3 DNA sequence: TGCGCCTCGTCGTGGACCCCGACACCCTCGAAACAGAACACTGAAGCTTTCTTT. Its translation: CASSWTPTPSKQNTEAFF.

J is TRBJ2-7 and V is TRBV4-1; 7 nucleotides agree with TRBD1. Germline assignment: CDR1 MGHRA and CDR2 YSYEKL. With V trimmed by 3 bases and J by 6 bases, 8 bases remained unmatched. This CDR3 contains 14 residues. CDR3 sequence reads: CASSHPETGPEQYF. In DNA form, the CDR3 reads TGCGCCAGCAGCCACCCGGAGACAGGGCCCGAGCAGTACTTC.

The chain joins TRBV4-1 to TRBJ1-4; D gene uncertain. Between the trimmed V and J ends, which lost 3 bases and 4 bases, there was a span of 15 bases. Germline V gives CDR1 MGHRA, CDR2 YSYEKL. The CDR3 totals 16 residues. DNA of the CDR3: TGCGCCAGCAGCCACCATATTTTGCGCCTTAATGAAAAACTGTTTTTT. Translating it yields CASSHHILRLNEKLFF.

This chain connects TRBV5-1 to TRBJ2-5; tentative D call: TRBD1 (6 bases). The CDR3 is 15 residues long. The germline V gene encodes CDR1 SGHRS and CDR2 YFSETQ. The ends were cut back, 3 bases at V and 4 bases at J, with 16 bases in the middle. The CDR3 DNA reads TGCGCCAGCAGCTCGTCCAGGGGAGAAAGAGAGACCCAGTACTTC. This encodes CASSSSRGERETQYF.

Notes on this clone: The junction shows a germline mismatch at one end, possibly a read error. The chain couples TRBV25-1 to TRBJ2-5; 7 bases are shared with TRBD2. This CDR3 comprises 13 residues. The germline V gene encodes CDR1 MGHDK and CDR2 SYGVNS. The CDR3 nucleotides are TGTGCCGGCAGTGATGGGGGGGAAGAGACCCAGTACTTC. It is translated as CAGSDGGEETQYF.

The V and J genes are TRBV6-6 and TRBJ2-5, with 7 positions matching TRBD1. CDR1 and CDR2 (germline): MNHNY, SVGAGI (reference sequence). V shed 6 bases, J shed 2 bases, and the junction held 6 bases outside the gene matches. CDR3 length: 14 residues. CDR3 region: CASSRTGQQETQYF. CDR3 nucleotides: TGTGCCAGCAGCCGGACAGGACAGCAAGAGACCCAGTACTTC.

In nucleotides, the CDR3 is TGTGCCAGCAGTCGACAGGGGGCCGGTGAAAAACTGTTTTTT. Translation gives CASSRQGAGEKLFF. V and J are TRBV28 and TRBJ1-4; 10 bases line up with TRBD1. This CDR3 has 14 amino acids. V shed 5 bases and J 7 bases; nucleotides not matched to a gene: 4. Germline V lookup: CDR1 MDHEN, CDR2 SYDVKM. The whole variable domain, remainder taken from reference TRBV28 and TRBJ1-4, is DVKVTQSSRYLVKRTGEKVFLECVQDMDHENMFWYRQDPGLGLRLIYFSYDVKMKEKGDIPEGYSVSREKKERFSLILESASTNQTSMYLCASSRQGAGEKLFFGSGTQLSVL.

V gene TRBV2 combines with J gene TRBJ2-7, with 9 nucleotides matching TRBD1. The CDR3 runs 13 residues. Germline V lookup: CDR1 SNHLY, CDR2 FYNNEI. Trimming at V came to 7 bases and at J to 1 base, leaving 2 bases not matched to a gene. The CDR3 coding sequence is TGTGCCAGCACCGGACAGGGGTCCTACGAGCAGTACGTC. This codes for CASTGQGSYEQYV.

The V gene is TRBV30, the J gene TRBJ2-7; D may correspond to TRBD1 or TRBD2 (5 bases each). The CDR3 runs to 12 residues. V was shortened by 0 bases and J by 4 bases, with 7 bases between the two germline ends. From germline, CDR1 is GTSNPN and CDR2 SVGIG (reference sequence). This chain's CDR3 is CAWSVRGYEQYF. The CDR3 region has the DNA TGTGCCTGGAGTGTGAGGGGTTACGAGCAGTACTTC.